Sequencing of this T cell receptor beta chain was carried out in a study of cytomegalovirus exposure and HLA in healthy donors. General study findings and limits: Presence/absence analysis assumed near-uniform sequencing depth across donors. With further analysis later on, most CMV-associated TCR beta chains appeared HLA-restricted.

Trimming left V 5 bases short and J 6 bases short, with 13 bases between. CDR1 is MNHEY, CDR2 SVGAGI, per germline. This CDR3 contains 13 residues. These donors counted as nominally healthy when sampled, but unrecorded immune exposures were likely. About this clone itself: Its antigen remains unknown.

PCR amplification relied on 60 Vbeta primers (plus 13 Jbeta primers). Measured with immunoSEQ multiplex PCR; TCRdb has only the in-frame clones, and not every one. Of 220,000 or so clones in the sample, around 86% are singletons; the top ten hold less than 3%. The sequenced material came from PBMCs. The rearrangement joins TRBV6-5 to TRBJ1-2, with D perhaps matching TRBD1 (5 bases). This receptor was taken from a woman in her forties in good health and CMV-seronegative. Here the CDR3 reads CASSAHGGDGYTF. In nucleotides, the CDR3 is TGTGCCAGCAGTGCACACGGGGGGGATGGCTACACCTTC.